A single TCR beta chain is shown here with its context. The antigen remains undetermined. The data derive from a study of cytomegalovirus exposure and HLA in healthy donors. Study-wide findings and caveats: According to reports, the classifier identified cytomegalovirus status with high specificity and sensitivity.

The CDR3 contains 16 residues. Trimming removed 3 bases from V and 3 bases from J, with 17 bases in between. CDR1 and CDR2 from the germline V gene are SGHNT and YYREEE (reference sequence). Libraries were prepared by immunoSEQ multiplex PCR; TCRdb keeps only in-frame clonotypes and omits some of them. The sample holds more than 130,000 clones, 85% to 90% seen once. The donors were part of the validation cohort, which consisted of some 120 subjects and was separate from the first cohort of about 670 subjects. The sample comprised PBMCs. The clonotype was recovered from a woman in her late teens or twenties in good health and CMV-seropositive. The V gene is TRBV5-4, the J gene TRBJ2-3, with TRBD2 as a possible D gene (7 bases). CDR3 in amino acids: CASSSPWGGPTDTQYF. The DNA of the CDR3 is TGTGCCAGCAGCTCCCCTTGGGGGGGGCCGACAGATACGCAGTATTTT.